Reported below is one T cell receptor beta chain. No cognate antigen has been identified for it. No base-level quality is on record; no much larger clone is a single base apart. The sample holds other DNA sequences that translate to the same CDR3. These data are taken from a study of shared clonotypes between healthy human individuals (dated by TCRdb to the early 2020s). A note on the overall study: The cohort included three men and a couple of women between 18 and 49 years of age. Leukapheresis yielded between about 0.8 and 9.5 billion PBMCs per donor. To estimate repertoire size and how much clonotype sharing occurs between individuals, the study deeply sequenced the blood TCR repertoires of several healthy adults. To increase sequencing depth and limit assay-specific biases, different laboratories used diverse techniques to prepare libraries and sequence TCR repertoires. For each donor, CD4 naive and CD4 memory were each given three plates, CD8 naive was given two plates, and CD8 memory was given one plate.

TCR CDR3 regions were amplified from genomic DNA by multiplex PCR using the deep immunoSEQ assay. Extracted genomic DNA from each cell subset was spread evenly across all wells of several immunoSEQ 96-well plates, with each plate serving as a replicate. For sorted subsets, each replicate PCR was loaded with roughly 190 ng genomic DNA, equivalent to 32,000 or so T cell genomes. The purified libraries were quantified using a Qubit 3.0 fluorometer, sized with a Bioanalyzer 2100, and then quantified again using the KAPA Library Quantification kit. Every immunoSEQ 96-well plate was sequenced on a dedicated single-read 150-cycle Illumina NextSeq 550 flow cell. Concerning the study's data processing: The immunoSEQ output contained only junctional sequences without quality scores, so filtering could not match that applied to full-length reads. To assign V/J genes and CDR3, sequences were annotated against IMGT germline references using PyIR, a Python wrapper for IgBLAST v1.9. Reads were filtered out if the reads had weak V/J assignments (E-value above 1e-6), no CDR3, stop codons, out-of-frame junctions, or ambiguous translated residues. V3J clonotypes were defined by identical inferred V gene, J gene, and CDR3 amino acid sequence. Percentage overlap between repertoires was calculated by dividing the number of shared unique clonotypes by the size of the smaller repertoire. Three approaches were used to assess repertoire richness: RTK rarefaction, the Chao1 estimator, and Recon v2.1 estimates of unobserved clonotypes. Generation probabilities for all TCRbeta clonotypes obtained by the gDNA method from a few donors were computed using OLGA. TCRdb stores this immuneACCESS table with in-frame sequences only. Part of the clones is absent; in the studies checked, under half of the shortfall reflects unresolved V genes, and no reason is known for the rest. That table gives V, J and clone size, and the DNA gave D and trimming. The sample yields roughly 2.2 million clones; approximately 90% were counted once. The ten largest clones represent 0.37% of the sample.

Findings and caveats that apply to the study as a whole: Naive subsets generally had larger estimated clonotype richness than memory subsets did. Sampling was limited to blood, and TCR repertoires in tissue likely differ from TCR repertoires in blood. Because the study included a small number of donors, the genetic and exposure-history diversity represented was limited. Clonotypes shared by all four sorted-subset donors showed higher generation probabilities than non-shared clonotypes. Pairwise subsampling indicated that sequencing depth was expected to affect the degree of clonotype sharing among donors. Incomplete sequencing was indicated by rarefaction of sorted-subset datasets, despite the large sequencing depth. Around 5.4% of naive CD4, around 3.6% of naive CD8, about 2.4% of memory CD4, and around 0.42% of memory CD8 clonotypes were shared across several donors.

V is cut by 0 bases and J by 2 bases, and the space between the germline ends is 5 bases. The CDR3 starts with the cysteine, ends with the phenylalanine, and has 13 residues. Solely the CDR3 DNA is kept, with 39 bases framed from the first base. CDR1 and CDR2 are read off the germline V gene (reference sequence) as WNHNN and SYGVQD. Healthy HIV-negative adults with no recently reported acute infections or vaccinations were included as donors. All donors were Caucasian adults living in Nashville, Tennessee, USA. CD4+ T cells were enriched by magnetic negative selection, after which naive cells were positively selected on CD45RA and the negative fraction was taken as the memory subset. Blood was obtained by leukapheresis, after which PBMCs were separated by Ficoll-Histopaque density gradient centrifugation and cryopreserved in liquid nitrogen vapor phase. Analytical flow cytometry was used to check the purity and quantity of every magnetically sorted T cell population. Genomic DNA was isolated from every sorted fraction and measured by UV absorbance on a Nanodrop 2000c.

The chain joins TRBV10-1 to TRBJ2-7, with the D gene call left open. Sequencing was done on a sample of naive CD4+ T cells from PBMCs. This specimen's cell subset or site label, per the study, means: CD45RA+ positively selected. The TCR was taken from a man younger than 35 in good health. Some clones in this sample may be carry-over from other donors' samples. At the DNA level, the sequence is TGCGCCAGCAGTGAGTCGGGAACCTACGAGCAGTACTTC. Its product reads: CASSESGTYEQYF.